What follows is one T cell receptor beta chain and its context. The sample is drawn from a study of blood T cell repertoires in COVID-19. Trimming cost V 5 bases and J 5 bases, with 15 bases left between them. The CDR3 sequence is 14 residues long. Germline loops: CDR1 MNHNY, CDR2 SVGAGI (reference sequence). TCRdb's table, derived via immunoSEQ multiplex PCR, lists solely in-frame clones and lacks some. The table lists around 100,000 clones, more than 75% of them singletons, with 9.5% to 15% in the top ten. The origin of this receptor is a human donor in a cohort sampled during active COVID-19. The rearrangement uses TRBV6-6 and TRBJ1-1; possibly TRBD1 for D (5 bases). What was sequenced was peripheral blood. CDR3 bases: TGTGCCAGCAGTGACCTAAGGGGAAGAACTGAAGCTTTCTTT. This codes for CASSDLRGRTEAFF.